The clone carrying this TCR beta chain was seen ten or more times. The antigen remains unidentified. RNA transcripts provided the source from which TCR beta CDR3 regions were amplified. TCR CDR3 underwent first-round RT-PCR with the HTBI primer set. MiXCR, run by TCRdb on the multiplex PCR reads, gives a single entry per CDR3 protein. The sample has 300,000 to 450,000 distinct CDR3 sequences, roughly 20% seen once; the top ten hold roughly two fifths. Active moderate-to-severe ophthalmopathy, Clinical Activity Score at least 3, NOSPECS at least 4, under 3 months' duration. This entry belongs to a study of T cells in Graves' hyperthyroidism and ophthalmopathy. Study-level information: Peripheral blood was secured at the point of initial diagnosis, before any treatment. Study findings and constraints: Blood held most thyroid clonotypes expanded above 0.001 frequency. A model using 13 V-J features told ophthalmopathy apart from stable hyperthyroidism.

Looked up from germline, CDR1 is SGHAT and CDR2 is FQNNGV. The length of the CDR3 is 18 residues. With 2 bases clipped from V and 4 bases from J, the junction kept 16 bases outside the gene matches. Sample: blood. The sequence was collected from a man aged 18 to 35 with Graves' ophthalmopathy. The V call is TRBV11-2, the J call TRBJ1-2, with TRBD1 identical over 7 bases. In DNA, the CDR3 is TGTGCCAGCAGCTTAAACCGGGTCACAGGGGTAATCAGCTATGGCTACACCTTC. Protein sequence: CASSLNRVTGVISYGYTF.